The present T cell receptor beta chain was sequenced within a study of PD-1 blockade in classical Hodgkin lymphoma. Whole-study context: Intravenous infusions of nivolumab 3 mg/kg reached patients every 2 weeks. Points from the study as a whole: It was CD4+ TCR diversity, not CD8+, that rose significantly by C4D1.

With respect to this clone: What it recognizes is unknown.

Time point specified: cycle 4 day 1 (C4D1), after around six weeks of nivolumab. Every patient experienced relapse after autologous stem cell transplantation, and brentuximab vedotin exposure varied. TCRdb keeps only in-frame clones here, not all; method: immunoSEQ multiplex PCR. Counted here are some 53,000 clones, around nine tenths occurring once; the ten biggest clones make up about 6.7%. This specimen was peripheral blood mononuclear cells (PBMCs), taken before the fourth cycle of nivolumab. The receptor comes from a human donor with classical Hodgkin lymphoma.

The CDR3 loop reads CATRELVGNNEQFF. CDR3 sequence (DNA): TGTGCCACCCGGGAGTTAGTGGGTAACAATGAGCAGTTCTTC. The chain couples TRBV4-2 to TRBJ2-1, with TRBD2 as a possible D gene (6 bases). Germline V CDR1 and CDR2: LGHNA, YNFKEQ. Between the trimmed V and J ends, which lost 10 bases and 5 bases, there was a span of 18 bases. The CDR3 loop spans 14 amino acids.